These T cell receptor beta chains were read from a single sample in a study of regulatory T cells in long-lasting Graves disease. TCRdb recomputed calls from the multiplex PCR reads with MiXCR, one row per CDR3 protein. This table holds about 340,000 distinct CDR3 sequences, less than 20% found once. The specimen was peripheral blood mononuclear cells (PBMCs), collected when the disease was refractory, from a patient treated with antithyroid drugs. These TCRs come from a female donor with Graves disease. Each CDR3 is given with its conserved first and last residue. The D gene is left open where the match is weak. Not all rows give a size; the values are once, few, many and, for expanded clones, a class.

clone_size	d_call	v_call	j_call	cdr3_length	cdr3_nt	cdr3_aa
.	TRBD2	TRBV4-1	TRBJ2-6	18	TGCGCCAGCAGCCAACCGGGCAGCGGGGCCCCTGGGGCCAACGTCCTGACTTTC	CASSQPGSGAPGANVLTF
few	.	TRBV6-2/TRBV6-3	TRBJ2-3	12	TGTGCCAGGACAGAAGACACAGATACGCAGTATTTT	CARTEDTDTQYF
.	.	TRBV30	TRBJ2-2	16	TGTGCCTGGAGTGTAAAGGGCAGGACGAACACCGGGGAGCTGTTTTTT	CAWSVKGRTNTGELFF
many	.	TRBV20-1	TRBJ1-4	15	TGCAGTGCTACAGCCTGGGACGGGGGGCGAAGAGAACTGTTTTTT	CSATAWDGGRRELFF
few	.	TRBV18	TRBJ1-3	16	TGTGCCAGCTCACCACGAAATGTACGGAGCGGAAACACCATATATTTT	CASSPRNVRSGNTIYF
few	TRBD2	TRBV20-1	TRBJ2-7	14	TGCAGTGCTAACCTCATCGGGGGGGACAACGAGCAGTACTTC	CSANLIGGDNEQYF
few	.	TRBV7-9	TRBJ1-1	14	TGTGCCAGCAGCTTAGCTCTTGGGCCAGACCAAGCTTTCTTT	CASSLALGPDQAFF
many	.	TRBV28	TRBJ1-4	15	TGTGCCAGCAGTTTGAGACAGTTTGTCGGGGAAAAACTGTTTTTT	CASSLRQFVGEKLFF
many	.	TRBV20-1	TRBJ2-7	15	TGCAGTGCTAGAGATTCCCGGGCCCTACCCTACGAGCAGTACTTC	CSARDSRALPYEQYF
few	TRBD2	TRBV4-2	TRBJ2-5	16	TGTGCCAGCAGCCAACGACTAGCGGGGGGAAGGGAGACCCAGTACTTC	CASSQRLAGGRETQYF
few	.	TRBV6-1	TRBJ1-2	13	TGTGCCAGCAGGGACAGCAGGGCCAAGGGCTACACCTTC	CASRDSRAKGYTF
many	TRBD1	TRBV18	TRBJ1-5	14	TGTGCCAGCTCACGGACAGGGCGGAATCAGCCCCAGCATTTT	CASSRTGRNQPQHF
.	.	TRBV10-3	TRBJ2-2	15	TGTGCCATCAGTGAGTCTACAGGGAGCACCGGGGAGCTGTTTTTT	CAISESTGSTGELFF
few	TRBD1	TRBV19	TRBJ1-1	14	TGTGCCAGTAGTTACGGACAGGTGGACACTGAAGCTTTCTTT	CASSYGQVDTEAFF
many	.	TRBV11-1	TRBJ1-1	16	TGTGCCAGCAGCCACCAACTTGGCCCTGAGAACACTGAAGCTTTCTTT	CASSHQLGPENTEAFF
.	.	TRBV6-1	TRBJ2-3	12	TGTGCCAGCAGTACCTACTTAGATACGCAGTATTTT	CASSTYLDTQYF
.	.	TRBV4-1	TRBJ2-7	15	TGCGCCAGCAGCCAAGCTCGTGGGCAGGGCGACGAGCAGTACTTC	CASSQARGQGDEQYF
many	.	TRBV12-3/TRBV12-4	TRBJ2-5	16	TGTGCCAGCAGTTTAGTTGGGCAGGTCGGCAGAGAGACCCAGTACTTC	CASSLVGQVGRETQYF
.	TRBD2	TRBV2	TRBJ2-7	18	TGTGCCAGCAGCTTAGGCCTTAGTGGACTAGCGAGGGCCTACGAGCAGTACTTC	CASSLGLSGLARAYEQYF
many	TRBD2	TRBV7-6	TRBJ2-6	15	TGTGCCAGCACTAGCGGGAGGTCTGGGGCCAACGTCCTGACTTTC	CASTSGRSGANVLTF
.	TRBD1	TRBV25-1	TRBJ2-1	13	TGTGCCAGCAGTGCCGGGACAGGGGTCGGGCAGTTCTTC	CASSAGTGVGQFF
many	.	TRBV28	TRBJ1-1	14	TGTGCCAGCCGCACACAGCAATTGAACACTGAAGCTTTCTTT	CASRTQQLNTEAFF
many	.	TRBV6-2/TRBV6-3	TRBJ1-5	18	TGTGCCAGCAGTTACTCGAGTACAAGGGGTTTGGCCAATCAGCCCCAGCATTTT	CASSYSSTRGLANQPQHF
few	.	TRBV11-3	TRBJ2-1	17	TGTGCCAGCAGCTTATCAACAGCGATTCTCCCCAACAATGAGCAGTTCTTC	CASSLSTAILPNNEQFF
many	.	TRBV6-1	TRBJ2-7	13	TGTGCCAGCAGTGCTACGCGTACCTACGAGCAGTACTTC	CASSATRTYEQYF
.	TRBD1	TRBV19	TRBJ1-2	14	TGTGCCAGTAGTCGGAAGGACAGGGTAAGCGGCTACACCTTC	CASSRKDRVSGYTF
many	.	TRBV6-1	TRBJ1-4	15	TGTGCCAGCAGCTATCGGGACGGATATAATGAAAAACTGTTTTTT	CASSYRDGYNEKLFF
many	.	TRBV28	TRBJ2-6	17	TGTGCCAGCAGTTTCGGACAGCGGATGGCTGGGGCCAACGTCCTGACTTTC	CASSFGQRMAGANVLTF
.	.	TRBV5-1	TRBJ2-4	16	TGCGCCAGCAGCTTGTCGGACTTCGCCATACGAAACATTCAGTACTTC	CASSLSDFAIRNIQYF
few	.	TRBV30	TRBJ1-3	13	TGTGCCTGGAGTCGGGAGACTGGAAACACCATATATTTT	CAWSRETGNTIYF
.	.	TRBV7-3	TRBJ2-7	18	TGTGCCAGCAGCTTATTCTCTAACTTGCCGGGGAATCCTTACGAGCAGTACTTC	CASSLFSNLPGNPYEQYF
.	.	TRBV7-6	TRBJ2-7	16	TGTGCCAGCAGCTTAGACCCTCGGGGAAGCTCCTACGAGCAGTACTTC	CASSLDPRGSSYEQYF
few	TRBD1	TRBV3-1	TRBJ1-1	15	TGTGCCAGCAGCCCGCCTAGGACAGGGGACACTGAAGCTTTCTTT	CASSPPRTGDTEAFF
few	.	TRBV14	TRBJ1-1	15	TGTGCCAGCAGCCAAGGGGCTGGAGGGAACACTGAAGCTTTCTTT	CASSQGAGGNTEAFF
few	TRBD1	TRBV13	TRBJ2-7	15	TGTGCCAGCAGCCATTCCGACAGGGCCCCCTACGAGCAGTACTTC	CASSHSDRAPYEQYF